This T cell receptor beta chain was identified during a study of T cells in Graves' hyperthyroidism and ophthalmopathy. This clonotype has a count of ten or more. Regions amplified from RNA transcripts were the TCR beta CDR3 regions. HTBI primers were used for first-round RT-PCR of the TCR CDR3. In TCRdb, the multiplex PCR reads were re-called with MiXCR into one record per CDR3 protein. The sample includes some 360,000 distinct CDR3 sequences, about a sixth of them seen just once. Germline V gives CDR1 GTSNPN, CDR2 SVGIG (reference sequence). The trim removed 2 bases at V and 2 bases at J, leaving 15 bases unmatched. There are 18 residues in the CDR3.

The chain carries TRBV30 and TRBJ1-5; TRBD1 matches 7 bases. The sample taken for sequencing was blood. The clonotype originates from a woman aged 40 to 49 with Graves' ophthalmopathy. For the CDR3, the DNA is TGTGCCTGGAGTTTACAAACAGGGGCGTGGGGGGGCAATCAGCCCCAGCATTTT. This encodes CAWSLQTGAWGGNQPQHF.